The 11 T cell receptor beta chains listed next were all sequenced from one sample in a study of T cell responses to AZD1222 COVID-19 vaccine. Generated by immunoSEQ multiplex PCR, the TCRdb table keeps only in-frame clones and is missing some. Among around 120,000 clones listed, about 88% were seen once. This material consisted of peripheral blood, taken on day 0 of AZD1222 vaccination. Every receptor here comes from an adult in good health.

The chain combines TRBV9 with TRBJ2-2; 7 bases line up with TRBD1. This CDR3 comprises 16 residues. Per germline, CDR1 SGDLS and CDR2 YYNGEE. Losses at the gene ends were 4 bases for V and 3 bases for J; bases not matched to a gene: 9. CDR3 protein: CASSPRQGLHTGELFF. For the CDR3, the DNA is TGTGCCAGCAGCCCAAGACAGGGTTTGCACACCGGGGAGCTGTTTTTT.

This clone was seen once. Here the CDR3 DNA reads TGTGCCAGTCGTGGGGGCGACTCTGGGGCCAACGTCCTGACTTTC. Amino acids: CASRGGDSGANVLTF. This chain connects TRBV19 to TRBJ2-6; weak D call: TRBD1 (6 bases). Germline V gene sequence: CDR1 LNHDA, CDR2 SQIVND (reference sequence). This CDR3 contains 15 residues. V shed 8 bases and J shed 0 bases, with 11 bases lying between them.

The chain joins TRBV3-1 (or the pseudogene TRBV3-2) to TRBJ1-2; 10 bases fit TRBD1. With 4 bases clipped from V and 3 bases from J, the junction kept 2 bases outside the gene matches. The germline gives CDR1 LGHDT, CDR2 YNNKEL (reference sequence). The CDR3 runs to 14 residues. The CDR3 spells CASSRTGGDYGYTF. The CDR3 nucleotides are TGTGCCAGCAGCCGGACAGGGGGTGACTATGGCTACACCTTC.

The chain uses TRBV4-2 and TRBJ2-7; D is possibly TRBD2 (6 bases). V lost 4 bases and J lost 5, with 18 bases in between. The CDR3 sequence is 15 residues long. The germline CDR1 and CDR2 sequences are LGHNA and YNFKEQ. The CDR3 here is CASSPVGGGSNEQYF. CDR3 coding DNA: TGTGCCAGCAGCCCGGTGGGAGGAGGGAGTAACGAGCAGTACTTC.

V is TRBV4-3 and J is TRBJ1-2; D possibly corresponds to TRBD1 (6 bases). The ends were cut back, 4 bases at V and 6 bases at J, with 15 bases in the middle. Germline V gene sequence: CDR1 LGHNA, CDR2 YSLEER. The CDR3 covers 14 residues. Here the CDR3 reads CASSRGPGHNGYTF. CDR3 DNA: TGCGCCAGCAGCCGCGGGCCGGGACATAATGGCTACACCTTC.

This rearrangement joins TRBV13 to TRBJ2-7, with 8 nucleotides matching TRBD1. J lost 8 bases, V lost 5 bases, and 8 bases had no gene match. In germline, CDR1 is PRHDT, CDR2 FYEKMQ (reference sequence). The CDR3 contains 13 residues. The CDR3 DNA is TGTGCCAGCAGCCGTGGACAGGGACGACAGCAGTACTTC. The encoded protein is CASSRGQGRQQYF.

The chain carries TRBV18 and TRBJ1-6; tentatively, D is TRBD1 (6 bases). CDR3 size: 15 residues. In germline, CDR1 is KGHSH, CDR2 LQKENI. Deletions cut 4 bases from V and 5 bases from J, with 12 bases between. CDR3 region: CASSQNRDNNSPLHF. CDR3 DNA: TGTGCCAGCTCACAAAACCGGGACAATAATTCACCCCTCCACTTT.

Concerning this clone: Germline is not matched at one junction end, which may reflect a read error. This chain joins TRBV7-7 and TRBJ2-6; no reliable D call. Germline V gene data show CDR1 as SSHAT and CDR2 as FNYEAQ (reference sequence). The CDR3 is made up of 14 amino acids. CDR3 residues: CASSPRGGANVLTF. CDR3 in DNA: TGTGCTAGCAGCCCGCGCGGTGGGGCCAACGTCCTGACTTTC.

J is TRBJ2-1 and V is TRBV19, with TRBD2 identical over 7 bases. The trim removed 1 base at V and 0 bases at J, leaving 0 bases unmatched. This CDR3 spans 15 amino acids. Per the germline V gene, CDR1 is LNHDA and CDR2 is SQIVND (reference sequence). CDR3 amino acids: CASSIGGGSYNEQFF. The CDR3 DNA sequence: TGTGCCAGTAGTATAGGGGGGGGCTCCTACAATGAGCAGTTCTTC.

The chain is built from TRBV6-5 and TRBJ1-4, with 7 bases matching TRBD1. This CDR3 has 15 amino acids. With V trimmed by 0 bases and J by 6 bases, 4 bases remained unmatched. The V gene's germline CDR1 is MNHEY and CDR2 SVGAGI. CDR3 sequence reads: CASSYSTGDYEKLFF. The CDR3 DNA reads TGTGCCAGCAGTTACTCAACAGGGGATTATGAAAAACTGTTTTTT.

This clone was counted between two and nine times. For the CDR3, the DNA is TGTGCCAGCAGTGAACAGGGGCAGGGCACTGAAGCTTTCTTT. Translation gives CASSEQGQGTEAFF. The V gene is TRBV6-1, the J gene TRBJ1-1, with D possibly matching TRBD1 (6 bases). Germline V gene lookup returns CDR1 MNHNS and CDR2 SASEGT. V was cut by 2 bases and J by 4 bases, with 11 bases left in between. The CDR3 extends over 14 amino acids.